This T cell receptor (beta chain) comes out of a study of cytomegalovirus exposure and HLA in healthy donors. Across the study: In terms of ancestry, the Caucasian-associated cluster contained roughly 81% of the approximately 400 genotyped donors.

Use of 60 Vbeta and 13 Jbeta primers characterized the PCR. Clones were sequenced by immunoSEQ multiplex PCR, and TCRdb holds only the in-frame ones, with some missing. The sample lists 100,000 to 150,000 clones; over 60% were seen once. Trimming took off 2 bases at V and 6 bases at J, with 14 bases between the two ends. CDR3 length equals 15 residues. The germline CDR1 and CDR2 sequences are SNHLY and FYNNEI. Sequences were obtained from PBMCs. This TCR was sampled from a female donor in good health and CMV-seronegative. The rearrangement links TRBV2 to TRBJ1-5; a possible D gene is TRBD1 (5 bases). CDR3 sequence reads: CASSEQGLGGQPQHF. CDR3 coding DNA: TGTGCCAGCAGTGAACAGGGTCTAGGCGGTCAGCCCCAGCATTTT.